This entry lists 19 T cell receptor beta chains sequenced from one sample in a study of control samples from healthy donors and cancer patients. Sequencing used immunoSEQ multiplex PCR; TCRdb keeps in-frame clones, though not all of them. In the table there are 100,000 to 150,000 clones, 80% to 95% of which are singletons. Material for sequencing was blood. Receptors originate from a man younger than 35 in good health.

V gene TRBV9 combines with J gene TRBJ2-7, with D possibly being TRBD2 (5 bases). The length of the CDR3 is 16 residues. The germline V gene has CDR1 SGDLS and CDR2 YYNGEE. V was pared by 3 bases and J by 0 bases, with 16 bases between. CDR3 sequence: CASSAGYAVSSYEQYF. CDR3 DNA: TGTGCCAGCAGCGCGGGGTATGCGGTTAGCTCCTACGAGCAGTACTTC.

CDR3 sequence (DNA): TGTGCCAGCAGTTTAGGGCCTTCAAGCGGGAGATTTACCGGGGAGCTGTTTTTT. Its translation is CASSLGPSSGRFTGELFF. V gene TRBV27 combines with J gene TRBJ2-2; 8 nucleotides align to TRBD2. Germline V gene data show CDR1 as MNHEY and CDR2 as SMNVEV (reference sequence). V shed 2 bases and J 5 bases; nucleotides not matched to a gene: 13. The CDR3 extends over 18 amino acids.

In regard to this clone: Other nucleotide sequences in the sample specify the same CDR3. This chain links TRBV6-6 with TRBJ2-1; 12 bases match TRBD2. Per the germline V gene, CDR1 is MNHNY and CDR2 is SVGAGI (reference sequence). The CDR3 sequence is 15 residues long. Trimming took 6 bases from V and 4 from J; bases not matched to a gene: 4. The CDR3 loop reads CASSQTSGSYNEQFF. The CDR3 region has the DNA TGTGCCAGCAGCCAGACTAGCGGGAGTTACAATGAGCAGTTCTTC.

The chain couples TRBV29-1 to TRBJ2-3; 7 bases match TRBD2. The junction had 23 bases not matched to a gene; V was cut back by 3 bases and J by 8 bases. Germline loops: CDR1 SQVTM, CDR2 ANQGSEA. This CDR3 region has 18 residues. The CDR3 DNA reads as TGCAGCGTTGACTCGGTCTTATTGCTTGGGCGGCCGGGGGGTACGCAGTATTTT. It yields the protein CSVDSVLLLGRPGGTQYF.

The chain is built from TRBV5-1 and TRBJ1-1, with a possible D match to TRBD1 (6 bases). Germline CDR1 and CDR2: SGHRS and YFSETQ. The length of the CDR3 is 15 residues. Trimming took 5 bases from V and 6 from J, leaving 20 bases between them. The CDR3 here is CASSEGSGDTSEAFF. The DNA of the CDR3 is TGCGCCAGCAGTGAAGGGAGTGGGGACACGTCTGAAGCTTTCTTT.

The genes are TRBV13 and TRBJ1-2; 7 bases match TRBD1. This CDR3 spans 13 amino acids. Germline V gene data show CDR1 as PRHDT and CDR2 as FYEKMQ (reference sequence). The junction had 4 bases not matched to a gene; V was cut back by 5 bases and J by 4 bases. The CDR3, as DNA: TGTGCCAGCAGCGGGGACAGCTTCTATGGCTACACCTTC. Amino acid sequence: CASSGDSFYGYTF. Drawing the rest from reference TRBV13 and TRBJ1-2, the complete variable domain is AAGVIQSPRHLIKEKRETATLKCYPIPRHDTVYWYQQGPGQDPQFLISFYEKMQSDKGSIPDRFSAQQFSDYHSELNMSSLELGDSALYFCASSGDSFYGYTFGSGTRLTVV.

This clone was seen only once. The genes are TRBV3-1 (or the pseudogene TRBV3-2) and TRBJ1-1; D is uncertain. The V and J ends lost 0 bases and 0 bases respectively, with 14 bases between them. Germline CDR1 is LGHDT and CDR2 is YNNKEL (reference sequence). This CDR3 spans 17 amino acids. In DNA, the CDR3 is TGTGCCAGCAGCCAAGAATGGTCCGGGATTCTGAACACTGAAGCTTTCTTT. It translates to CASSQEWSGILNTEAFF.

By its share, this clone is medium-sized (0.01 to 0.1%). The V and J genes are TRBV10-1 and TRBJ1-1; a possible D gene is TRBD1 (5 bases). There are 13 residues in the CDR3. V was pared by 2 bases and J by 5 bases, with 9 bases between. The germline gives CDR1 WNHNN, CDR2 SYGVQD (reference sequence). The CDR3 bases are TGCGCCAGCAGTGAGGAGGGGAAGACTGAAGCTTTCTTT. This sequence encodes CASSEEGKTEAFF.

The chain's CDR3 is CASSLGLRIRARGYTF. Written as DNA, the CDR3 is TGTGCCAGCAGCTTAGGGCTAAGGATTCGAGCGCGAGGCTACACCTTC. The chain carries TRBV11-2 and TRBJ1-2; unclear D gene. V gave up 1 base and J gave up 8 bases, with 20 bases separating them. The CDR3 sequence is 16 residues long. Germline CDR1 reads SGHAT; CDR2 reads FQNNGV.

The CDR3 reads CASSPTVTLLGQYV. The CDR3 region has the DNA TGTGCCAGCAGCCCCACAGTGACCCTGCTAGGGCAGTACGTC. This sequence joins TRBV6-2 or TRBV6-3 and TRBJ2-7; D gene uncertain. The CDR3 has 14 amino acids. V shed 6 bases and J shed 9 bases, with 21 bases lying between them. CDR1 is MNHEY and CDR2 is SVGEGT in the germline V gene.

V and J are TRBV2 and TRBJ1-2; no definite D call. Trimming stripped 3 bases from V and 2 bases from J, with 10 bases between. Looked up from germline, CDR1 is SNHLY and CDR2 is FYNNEI. The CDR3 runs to 14 residues. The CDR3 nucleotides are TGTGCCAGCAGTGAGAACAACATCAACTATGGCTACACCTTC. Its protein is CASSENNINYGYTF.

The chain has TRBV7-8 and TRBJ1-2, with 8 bases matching TRBD1. The CDR3 covers 15 residues. The trim removed 1 base at V and 8 bases at J, leaving 9 bases unmatched. Germline-derived CDR1 and CDR2 are SGHVS and FQNEAQ. The CDR3 DNA reads as TGTGCCAGCAGCTTAGGAACAGGGGGGGGACACGGCTACACCTTC. Its protein is CASSLGTGGGHGYTF.

V and J are TRBV6-5 and TRBJ2-2; the match to TRBD1 covers 7 bases. The CDR3 has 14 amino acids. The junction had 1 base not matched to a gene; V was cut back by 2 bases and J by 4 bases. CDR1 and CDR2 from the germline V gene are MNHEY and SVGAGI. The CDR3 protein is CASSYGTATGELFF. The CDR3 nucleotides read TGTGCCAGCAGTTACGGGACAGCCACCGGGGAGCTGTTTTTT.

This chain uses TRBV12-5 with TRBJ2-1; 7 nucleotides agree with TRBD1. J was trimmed by 6 bases and V by 1 base; bases with no gene match: 3. Germline-derived CDR1 and CDR2 are LGHNT and FRNRAP. This CDR3 is built from 14 residues. In DNA form, the CDR3 reads TGTGCTAGTGGTTTGGCGACAGGGACCAATGAGCAGTTCTTC. This sequence encodes CASGLATGTNEQFF.

The V call is TRBV4-1, the J call TRBJ2-3; D may be TRBD1 (6 bases). CDR1 and CDR2 (germline): MGHRA, YSYEKL. The length of the CDR3 is 17 residues. The germline V and J ends were trimmed by 1 base and 2 bases, with 16 bases remaining between them. CDR3 residues: CASSQVGKDRATDTQYF. DNA of the CDR3: TGCGCCAGCAGCCAAGTCGGAAAGGACAGAGCCACAGATACGCAGTATTTT.

The gene calls are TRBV19 and TRBJ2-7, with 8 bases lining up with TRBD1. Germline CDR1 LNHDA, CDR2 SQIVND (reference sequence). CDR3 length equals 16 residues. Trimming took 2 bases from V and 4 from J; bases not matched to a gene: 10. The CDR3 loop reads CASSIYGTGSGYEQYF. CDR3 nucleotides: TGTGCCAGTAGTATATATGGGACAGGTTCGGGTTACGAGCAGTACTTC.

This clone was detected once. This chain links TRBV2 with TRBJ2-1; no definite D call. Germline lookup yields CDR1 SNHLY and CDR2 FYNNEI. The V end lost 7 bases, the J end lost 3 bases, and 10 bases lay between the germline ends. This CDR3 contains 13 residues. CDR3 residues: CASIPDLYNEQFF. CDR3 nucleotide sequence: TGTGCCAGCATACCAGATCTCTACAATGAGCAGTTCTTC.

This clone came up once. The chain recombines TRBV19 with TRBJ1-3; D may be TRBD1 (5 bases). CDR1 LNHDA and CDR2 SQIVND come from the germline V gene (reference sequence). The V end was cut by 3 bases, the J end by 0 bases, with 9 bases between. This CDR3 has 15 amino acids. The CDR3 nucleotides are TGTGCCAGTAGTATCATGGGGACCTCTGGAAACACCATATATTTT. This codes for CASSIMGTSGNTIYF.

The CDR3, as DNA: TGTGCCAGCAGACCTGACTGGCCCTTTAATGTTTACAATGAGCAGTTCTTC. Its protein product is CASRPDWPFNVYNEQFF. The chain is built from TRBV7-2 and TRBJ2-1; the D is unclear. Germline loops: CDR1 SGHTA, CDR2 FQGNSA. This CDR3 is built from 17 residues. V was clipped by 6 bases and J by 4 bases, with 22 bases between them.